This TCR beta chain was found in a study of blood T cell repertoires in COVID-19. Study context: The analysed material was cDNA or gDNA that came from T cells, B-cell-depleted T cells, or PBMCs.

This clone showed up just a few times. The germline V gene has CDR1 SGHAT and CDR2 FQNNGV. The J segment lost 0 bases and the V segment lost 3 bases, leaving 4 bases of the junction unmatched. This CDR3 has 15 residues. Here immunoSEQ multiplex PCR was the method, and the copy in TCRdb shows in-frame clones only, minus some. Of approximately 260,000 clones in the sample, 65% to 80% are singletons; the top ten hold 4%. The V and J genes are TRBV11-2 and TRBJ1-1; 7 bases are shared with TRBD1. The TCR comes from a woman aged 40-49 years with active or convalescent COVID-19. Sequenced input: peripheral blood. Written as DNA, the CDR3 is TGTGCCAGCAGCTTCCAGGGGGGAATGAACACTGAAGCTTTCTTT. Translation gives CASSFQGGMNTEAFF.